This TCR beta chain was found in a study of blood T cells in healthy people across ages. This clonotype came up a few times. Isolating PBMCs gave at least 7 million of these cells per sample. Germline CDR1 and CDR2: SGHVS and FNYEAQ. This CDR3 has 17 residues. V gave up 5 bases and J gave up 7 bases; unmatched junction bases: 16. PCR was performed a second time for about 7 to 12 cycles using a sample-barcoded 5' primer and a J-beta primer mix. Via MiXCR, TCRdb re-called the 5' RACE reads, giving one row per CDR3 protein. The sample holds roughly 1,100,000 distinct CDR3 sequences; under 30% are singletons and the top ten take 0.65% to 0.95%. The sample was also reused in another study, on T cells of mothers and their children.

This chain links TRBV7-6 with TRBJ2-7; 11 nucleotides align to TRBD2. Sequencing was done on a sample of blood. This receptor was taken from a girl between 2 and 10 years old in good health. CDR3 in amino acids: CASSPYTGPLAGGEQYF. The DNA of the CDR3 is TGTGCCAGCAGCCCCTATACCGGGCCGCTAGCGGGGGGTGAGCAGTACTTC.